The 8 T cell receptor beta chains reported below all come from one sample, sequenced in a study of T cell responses to AZD1222 COVID-19 vaccine listed by TCRdb under 2021. Libraries were made using the immunoSEQ multiplex PCR assay. The clones in this table, taken by TCRdb from immuneACCESS, are in-frame only. Not every clone is retained; where verified, under half of the shortfall comes from an unresolved V gene, and the cause of the rest is unknown. Here the sample has fewer than 130,000 clones; around 92% occur a single time. Of the sample, about 7.8% falls within the top ten clones. The sample's time point label is to be understood as: baseline before first vaccination. This material consisted of peripheral blood, taken on day 0 of AZD1222 vaccination. The receptor set was obtained from an adult in good health.

The J gene is TRBJ2-7, the V gene TRBV12-3 or TRBV12-4; D gene unclear. Between the trimmed V and J ends, which lost 6 bases and 5 bases, there was a span of 11 bases. This CDR3 region has 12 residues. DNA of the CDR3: TGTGCCAGCAGCCCCGCATTGAACGAGCAGTACTTC. Protein: CASSPALNEQYF.

The CDR3 is CASSSGTYLRYGYTF. For the CDR3, the DNA is TGTGCCAGTAGTTCCGGGACATATCTTAGGTATGGCTACACCTTC. The chain carries TRBV19 and TRBJ1-2; possibly TRBD1 for D (6 bases). Trimming cost V 5 bases and J 5 bases, with 18 bases left between them. The CDR3 has 15 amino acids. Germline V gene lookup returns CDR1 LNHDA and CDR2 SQIVND (reference sequence). Drawing the rest from reference TRBV19 and TRBJ1-2, the complete variable domain is DGGITQSPKYLFRKEGQNVTLSCEQNLNHDAMYWYRQDPGQGLRLIYYSQIVNDFQKGDIAEGYSVSREKKESFPLTVTSAQKNPTAFYLCASSSGTYLRYGYTFGSGTRLTVV.

The gene calls are TRBV4-1 and TRBJ2-3, with D perhaps TRBD1 or TRBD2 (5 bases each). The CDR3 sequence is 17 residues long. Germline-derived CDR1 and CDR2 are MGHRA and YSYEKL. V lost 0 bases and J lost 10, with 23 bases in between. The CDR3 here is CASSQEGPGTNGDAQYF. The DNA of the CDR3 is TGCGCCAGCAGCCAAGAGGGCCCCGGGACCAACGGGGATGCGCAGTATTTT.

This sequence joins TRBV7-9 and TRBJ1-2; TRBD1 agrees at 8 bases. V dropped 4 bases and J dropped 5; count of bases not matched to a gene: 6. The CDR3 has 14 amino acids. Germline V gives CDR1 SEHNR, CDR2 FQNEAQ (reference sequence). CDR3 loop: CASSSGGQGYGYTF. The CDR3 DNA sequence: TGTGCCAGCAGCTCAGGTGGACAGGGATATGGCTACACCTTC.

The CDR3 DNA is TGTGCCAGCAGCTTTAATGGGGCCCAAACCTACGAGCAGTACTTC. The encoded protein is CASSFNGAQTYEQYF. V is TRBV7-7 and J is TRBJ2-7; tentatively, D is TRBD1 (5 bases). Between the trimmed V and J ends, which lost 3 bases and 2 bases, there was a span of 14 bases. CDR1 SSHAT and CDR2 FNYEAQ come from the germline V gene (reference sequence). The CDR3 has 15 residues. The variable domain in full, completed from reference TRBV7-7 and TRBJ2-7, reads GAGVSQSPRYKVTKRGQDVTLRCDPISSHATLYWYQQALGQGPEFLTYFNYEAQPDKSGLPSDRFSAERPEGSISTLTIQRTEQRDSAMYRCASSFNGAQTYEQYFGPGTRLTVT.

V is TRBV6-2 or TRBV6-3 and J is TRBJ2-7; D gene unclear. CDR1 is MNHEY and CDR2 is SVGEGT in the germline V gene. The V and J ends lost 0 bases and 5 bases respectively, with 11 bases between them. The CDR3 totals 14 residues. The CDR3 DNA follows: TGTGCCAGCAGTTACTCGTACTTCCTAGACGAGCAGTACTTC. It is translated as CASSYSYFLDEQYF.

The table lists this clone with a few counts. The chain combines TRBV7-8 with TRBJ2-3; D is ambiguous. Germline-derived CDR1 and CDR2 are SGHVS and FQNEAQ. The ends were cut back, 2 bases at V and 6 bases at J, with 6 bases in the middle. The CDR3 runs 12 residues. The CDR3 is CASSLLLDTQYF. For the CDR3, the DNA is TGTGCCAGCAGCTTACTTCTTGATACGCAGTATTTT. The full variable domain, in which reference TRBV7-8 and TRBJ2-3 provide the parts outside the CDR3, is GAGVSQSPRYKVAKRGQDVALRCDPISGHVSLFWYQQALGQGPEFLTYFQNEAQLDKSGLPSDRFFAERPEGSVSTLKIQRTQQEDSAVYLCASSLLLDTQYFGPGTRLTVL.

As for this clone: One end of the junction does not line up with germline, which may come from a read error. This chain connects TRBV18 to TRBJ2-2; D remains ambiguous. Germline V gene sequence: CDR1 KGHSH, CDR2 LQKENI. The CDR3 has 11 residues. The CDR3 bases are TGTGCCAGCTCACCACCTGGGGTGCTGTTTTTT. Translating it yields CASSPPGVLFF.